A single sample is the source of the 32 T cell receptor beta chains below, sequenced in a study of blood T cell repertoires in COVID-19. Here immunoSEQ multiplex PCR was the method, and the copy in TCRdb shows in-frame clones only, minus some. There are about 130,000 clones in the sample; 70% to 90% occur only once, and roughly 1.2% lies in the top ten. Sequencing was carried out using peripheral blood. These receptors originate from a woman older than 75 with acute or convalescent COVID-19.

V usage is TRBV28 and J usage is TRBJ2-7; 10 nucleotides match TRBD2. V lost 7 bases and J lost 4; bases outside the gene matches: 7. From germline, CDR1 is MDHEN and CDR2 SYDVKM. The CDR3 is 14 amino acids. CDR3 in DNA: TGTGCCAGCATCCCTAGCGGGAGTTTTTACGAGCAGTACTTC. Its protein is CASIPSGSFYEQYF.

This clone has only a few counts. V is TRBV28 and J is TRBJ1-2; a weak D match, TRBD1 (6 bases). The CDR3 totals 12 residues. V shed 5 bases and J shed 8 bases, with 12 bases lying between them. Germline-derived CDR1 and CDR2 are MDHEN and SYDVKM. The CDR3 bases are TGTGCCAGCAGTCCAATAACAGGGGGCTACACCTTC. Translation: CASSPITGGYTF.

In DNA, the CDR3 is TGCGCCAGCAGCTTGCGGGGGACGGACACCGGGGAGCTGTTTTTT. This sequence encodes CASSLRGTDTGELFF. The V call is TRBV5-1, the J call TRBJ2-2, with D possibly being TRBD2 (6 bases). Trimming took 1 base from V and 3 from J, leaving 10 bases between them. This CDR3 has 15 residues. CDR1 is SGHRS and CDR2 is YFSETQ in the germline V gene.

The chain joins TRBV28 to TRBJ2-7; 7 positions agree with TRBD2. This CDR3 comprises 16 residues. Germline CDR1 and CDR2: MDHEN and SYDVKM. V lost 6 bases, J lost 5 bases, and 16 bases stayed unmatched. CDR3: CASSQPGRELLNEQYF. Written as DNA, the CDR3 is TGTGCCAGCAGCCAACCCGGGCGGGAGTTGCTGAACGAGCAGTACTTC.

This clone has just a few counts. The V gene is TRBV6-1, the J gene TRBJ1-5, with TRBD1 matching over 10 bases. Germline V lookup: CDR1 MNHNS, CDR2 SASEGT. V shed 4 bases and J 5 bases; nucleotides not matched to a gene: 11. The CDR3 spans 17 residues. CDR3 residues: CASSGQGAYGKYQPQHF. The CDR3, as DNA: TGTGCCAGCAGTGGACAGGGGGCGTACGGTAAGTATCAGCCCCAGCATTTT.

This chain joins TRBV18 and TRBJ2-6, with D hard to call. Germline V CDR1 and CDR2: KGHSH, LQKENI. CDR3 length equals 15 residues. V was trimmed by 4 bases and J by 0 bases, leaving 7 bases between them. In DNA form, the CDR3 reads TGTGCCAGCTCACGGGCCTTCTCTGGGGCCAACGTCCTGACTTTC. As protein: CASSRAFSGANVLTF. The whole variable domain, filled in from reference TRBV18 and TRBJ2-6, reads NAGVMQNPRHLVRRRGQEARLRCSPMKGHSHVYWYRQLPEEGLKFMVYLQKENIIDESGMPKERFSAEFPKEGPSILRIQQVVRGDSAAYFCASSRAFSGANVLTFGAGSRLTVL.

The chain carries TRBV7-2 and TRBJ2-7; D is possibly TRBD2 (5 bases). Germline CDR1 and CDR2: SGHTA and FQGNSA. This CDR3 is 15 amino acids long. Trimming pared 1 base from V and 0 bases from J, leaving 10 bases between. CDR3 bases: TGTGCCAGCAGCTTAGGAGGTAGCGACTCCTACGAGCAGTACTTC. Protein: CASSLGGSDSYEQYF. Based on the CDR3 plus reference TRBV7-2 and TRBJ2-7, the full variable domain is GAGVSQSPSNKVTEKGKDVELRCDPISGHTALYWYRQSLGQGLEFLIYFQGNSAPDKSGLPSDRFSAERTGGSVSTLTIQRTQQEDSAVYLCASSLGGSDSYEQYFGPGTRLTVT.

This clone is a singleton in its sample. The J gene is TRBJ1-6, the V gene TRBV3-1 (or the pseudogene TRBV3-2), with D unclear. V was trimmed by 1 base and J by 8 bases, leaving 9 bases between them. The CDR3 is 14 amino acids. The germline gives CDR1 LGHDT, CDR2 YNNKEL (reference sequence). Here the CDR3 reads CASSQGKEYSPLHF. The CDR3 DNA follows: TGTGCCAGCAGCCAAGGAAAGGAGTATTCACCCCTCCACTTT.

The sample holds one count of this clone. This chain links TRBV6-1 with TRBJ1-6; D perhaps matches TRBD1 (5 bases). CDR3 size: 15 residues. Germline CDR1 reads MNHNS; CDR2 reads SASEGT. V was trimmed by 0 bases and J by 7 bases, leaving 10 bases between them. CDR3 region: CASSEAVGLNSPLHF. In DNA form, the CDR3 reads TGTGCCAGCAGTGAAGCCGTGGGGCTCAATTCACCCCTCCACTTT.

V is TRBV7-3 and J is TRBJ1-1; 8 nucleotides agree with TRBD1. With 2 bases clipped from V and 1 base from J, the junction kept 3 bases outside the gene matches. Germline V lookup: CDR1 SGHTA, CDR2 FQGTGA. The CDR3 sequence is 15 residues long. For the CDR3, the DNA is TGTGCCAGCAGCTTATCCGGGACAGGGAACACTGAAGCTTTCTTT. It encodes CASSLSGTGNTEAFF.

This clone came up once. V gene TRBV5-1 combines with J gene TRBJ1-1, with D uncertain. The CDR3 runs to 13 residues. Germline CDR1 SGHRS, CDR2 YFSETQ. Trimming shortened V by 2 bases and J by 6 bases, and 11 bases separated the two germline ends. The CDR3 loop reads CASSLREKSEAFF. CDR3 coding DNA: TGCGCCAGCAGCTTAAGGGAGAAGTCTGAAGCTTTCTTT.

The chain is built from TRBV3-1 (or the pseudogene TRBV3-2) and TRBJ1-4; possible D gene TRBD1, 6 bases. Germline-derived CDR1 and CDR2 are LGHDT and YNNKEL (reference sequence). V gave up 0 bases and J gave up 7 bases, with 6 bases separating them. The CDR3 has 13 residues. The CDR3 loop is CASSQEQGEKLFF. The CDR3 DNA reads TGTGCCAGCAGCCAAGAACAGGGTGAAAAACTGTTTTTT.

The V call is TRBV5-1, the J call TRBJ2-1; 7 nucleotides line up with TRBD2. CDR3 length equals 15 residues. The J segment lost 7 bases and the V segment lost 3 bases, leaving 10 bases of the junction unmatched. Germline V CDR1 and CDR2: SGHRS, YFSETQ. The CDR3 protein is CASSWVGPGGNEQFF. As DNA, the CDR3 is TGCGCCAGCAGCTGGGTTGGACCCGGGGGGAATGAGCAGTTCTTC.

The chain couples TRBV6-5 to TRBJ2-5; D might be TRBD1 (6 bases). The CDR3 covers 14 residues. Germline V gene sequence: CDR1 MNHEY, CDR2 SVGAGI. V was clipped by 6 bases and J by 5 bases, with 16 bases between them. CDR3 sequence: CASRSGEWVETQYF. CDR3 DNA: TGTGCCAGCAGATCAGGGGAGTGGGTTGAGACCCAGTACTTC.

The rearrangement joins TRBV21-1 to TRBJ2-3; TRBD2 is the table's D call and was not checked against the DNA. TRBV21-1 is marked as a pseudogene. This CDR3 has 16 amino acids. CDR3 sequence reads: CASSQTSGSLADTQYF. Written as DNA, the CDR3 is TGTGCCAGCAGCCAAACTAGCGGGAGTCTCGCAGATACGCAGTATTTT.

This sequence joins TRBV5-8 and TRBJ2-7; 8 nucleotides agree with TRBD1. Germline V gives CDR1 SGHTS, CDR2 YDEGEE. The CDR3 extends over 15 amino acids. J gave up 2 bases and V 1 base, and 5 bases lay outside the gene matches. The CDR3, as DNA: TGTGCCAGCAGCTTGACAGGGGGGTTAACCTACGAGCAGTACTTC. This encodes CASSLTGGLTYEQYF. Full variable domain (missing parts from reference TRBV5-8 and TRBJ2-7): EAGVTQSPTHLIKTRGQQATLRCSPISGHTSVYWYQQALGLGLQFLLWYDEGEERNRGNFPPRFSGRQFPNYSSELNVNALELEDSALYLCASSLTGGLTYEQYFGPGTRLTVT.

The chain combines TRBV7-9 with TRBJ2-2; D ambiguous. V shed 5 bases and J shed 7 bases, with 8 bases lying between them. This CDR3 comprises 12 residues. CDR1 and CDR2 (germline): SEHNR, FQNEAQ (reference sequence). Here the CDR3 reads CASSPYIGELFF. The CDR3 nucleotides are TGTGCCAGCAGCCCGTATATCGGGGAGCTGTTTTTT.

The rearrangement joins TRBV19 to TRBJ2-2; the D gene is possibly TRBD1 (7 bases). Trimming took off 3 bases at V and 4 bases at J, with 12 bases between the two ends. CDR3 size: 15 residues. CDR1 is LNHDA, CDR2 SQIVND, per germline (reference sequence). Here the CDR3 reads CASSIFQGGTGELFF. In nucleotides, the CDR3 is TGTGCCAGTAGTATTTTCCAGGGGGGCACCGGGGAGCTGTTTTTT.

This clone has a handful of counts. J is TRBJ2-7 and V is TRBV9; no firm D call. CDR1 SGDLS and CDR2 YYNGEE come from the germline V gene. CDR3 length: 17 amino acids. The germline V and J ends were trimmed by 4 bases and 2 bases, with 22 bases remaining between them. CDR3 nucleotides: TGTGCCAGCAGCCCCGAGGTGTGGAGCCGCCGCACCTACGAGCAGTACTTC. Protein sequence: CASSPEVWSRRTYEQYF.

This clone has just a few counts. The CDR3 spells CASSIVGGQGNQPQHF. The CDR3 DNA reads TGTGCCAGTAGTATAGTCGGGGGACAGGGAAATCAGCCCCAGCATTTT. The chain links TRBV19 to TRBJ1-5; TRBD1 matches 9 bases. Per germline, CDR1 LNHDA and CDR2 SQIVND (reference sequence). The junction had 5 bases not matched to a gene; V was cut back by 1 base and J by 4 bases. This CDR3 spans 16 amino acids.

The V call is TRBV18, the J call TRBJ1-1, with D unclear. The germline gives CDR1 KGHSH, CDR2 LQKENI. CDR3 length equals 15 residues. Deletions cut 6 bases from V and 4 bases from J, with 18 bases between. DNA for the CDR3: TGTGCCAGCTCGCCGGCGGGGAGCGCCATCACTGAAGCTTTCTTT. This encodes CASSPAGSAITEAFF.

The CDR3 DNA is TGTGCCAGCAGCTTAGACAGAAAGAATGAGCAGTTCTTC. This encodes CASSLDRKNEQFF. The V gene is TRBV7-2, the J gene TRBJ2-1; D not certain. Germline CDR1 and CDR2: SGHTA and FQGNSA. The CDR3 sequence is 13 residues long. Trimming took 1 base from V and 7 from J, leaving 8 bases between them.

The CDR3 loop is CAISSTGLSNQPQHF. Written as DNA, the CDR3 is TGTGCCATCAGCTCGACAGGGCTGAGCAATCAGCCCCAGCATTTT. The chain couples TRBV10-3 to TRBJ1-5; 7 nucleotides line up with TRBD1. CDR1 and CDR2 from the germline V gene are ENHRY and SYGVKD. J was trimmed by 1 base and V by 6 bases; bases with no gene match: 6. CDR3 length: 15 amino acids.

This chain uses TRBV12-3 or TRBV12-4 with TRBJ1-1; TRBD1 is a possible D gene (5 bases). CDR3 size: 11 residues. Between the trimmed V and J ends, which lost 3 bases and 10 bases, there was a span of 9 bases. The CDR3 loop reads CASSLGGVAFF. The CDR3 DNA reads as TGTGCCAGCAGTTTGGGGGGGGTAGCTTTCTTT.

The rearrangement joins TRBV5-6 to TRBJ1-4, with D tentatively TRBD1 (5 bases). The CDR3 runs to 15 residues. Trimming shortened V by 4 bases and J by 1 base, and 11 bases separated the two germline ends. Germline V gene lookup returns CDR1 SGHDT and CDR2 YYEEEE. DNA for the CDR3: TGTGCCAGCAGCGCAGCGGGGGAAACTAATGAAAAACTGTTTTTT. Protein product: CASSAAGETNEKLFF.

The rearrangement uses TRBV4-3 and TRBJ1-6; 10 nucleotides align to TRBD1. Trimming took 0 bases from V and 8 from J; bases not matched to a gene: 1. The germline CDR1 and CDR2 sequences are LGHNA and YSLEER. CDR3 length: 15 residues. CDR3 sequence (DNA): TGCGCCAGCAGCCAAGACGGGACAGGGGATTCACCCCTCCACTTT. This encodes CASSQDGTGDSPLHF.

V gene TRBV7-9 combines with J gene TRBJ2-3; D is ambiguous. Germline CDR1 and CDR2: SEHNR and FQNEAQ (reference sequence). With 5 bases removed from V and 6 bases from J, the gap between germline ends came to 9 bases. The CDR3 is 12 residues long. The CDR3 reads CASSPMGDTQYF. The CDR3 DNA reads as TGTGCCAGCAGCCCGATGGGCGATACGCAGTATTTT.

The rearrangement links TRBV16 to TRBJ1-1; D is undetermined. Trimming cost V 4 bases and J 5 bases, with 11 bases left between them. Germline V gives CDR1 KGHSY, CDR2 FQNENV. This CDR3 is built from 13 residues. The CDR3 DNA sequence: TGTGCCAGCAGCCGCCTCCGGGGTACTGAAGCTTTCTTT. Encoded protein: CASSRLRGTEAFF.

The CDR3 coding sequence is TGCGCCAGCAGCCACCCTGGAGGACAGGTTCGCGGCTACACCTTC. This translates into CASSHPGGQVRGYTF. The chain uses TRBV4-1 and TRBJ1-2, with 7 bases lining up with TRBD1. The length of the CDR3 is 15 residues. Germline CDR1 and CDR2: MGHRA and YSYEKL. Trimming took 3 bases from V and 8 from J; bases not matched to a gene: 12.

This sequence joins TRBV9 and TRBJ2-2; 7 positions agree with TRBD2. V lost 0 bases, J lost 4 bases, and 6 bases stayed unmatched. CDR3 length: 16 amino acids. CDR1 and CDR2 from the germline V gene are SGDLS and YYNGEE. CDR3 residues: CASSVGAGRGTGELFF. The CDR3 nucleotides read TGTGCCAGCAGCGTAGGGGCAGGGAGGGGCACCGGGGAGCTGTTTTTT. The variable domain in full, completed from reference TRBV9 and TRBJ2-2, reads DSGVTQTPKHLITATGQRVTLRCSPRSGDLSVYWYQQSLDQGLQFLIQYYNGEERAKGNILERFSAQQFPDLHSELNLSSLELGDSALYFCASSVGAGRGTGELFFGEGSRLTVL.

The CDR3 coding sequence is TGTGCCAGCAGCTTGACAGTCGTTCAGGGGAACACCATATATTTT. Translating it yields CASSLTVVQGNTIYF. The chain recombines TRBV13 with TRBJ1-3; D perhaps matches TRBD1 (6 bases). The CDR3 has 15 residues. Trimming removed 3 bases from V and 7 bases from J, with 16 bases in between. CDR1 is PRHDT and CDR2 is FYEKMQ in the germline V gene (reference sequence).

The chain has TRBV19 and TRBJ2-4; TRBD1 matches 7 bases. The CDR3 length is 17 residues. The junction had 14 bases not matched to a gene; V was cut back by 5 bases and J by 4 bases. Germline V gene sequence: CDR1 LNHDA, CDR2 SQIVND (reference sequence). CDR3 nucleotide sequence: TGTGCCAGTAGTTCCTGGAAGACAGGGTCGAAAAAAAACATTCAGTACTTC. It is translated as CASSSWKTGSKKNIQYF.